This TCR beta chain was sequenced during a study of blood T cell repertoires in COVID-19. Study as a whole: Both acute and convalescent COVID-19 samples were obtained from the United States, Italy and Spain. T cells, B-cell-depleted T cells, or PBMCs supplied cDNA or gDNA.

Germline V gene data show CDR1 as SEHNR and CDR2 as FQNEAQ (reference sequence). Trimming stripped 5 bases from V and 5 bases from J, with 9 bases between. This CDR3 is 13 amino acids long. As handled by the study authors: Counts of nucleated cells, estimated from reference gene primer amplification, were obtained. Sequencing was performed with immunoSEQ multiplex PCR; in TCRdb, only in-frame clones are kept and a portion is missing. V, J and clone size are taken as reported in that table, and D and trimming were inferred from the DNA itself. Of roughly 250,000 clones listed, around 85% are singletons. This clone was seen a few times.

What was sequenced was peripheral blood. This chain uses TRBV7-9 with TRBJ1-4; no clear D. The sequence was obtained from a woman aged 40 to 50 with active or convalescent COVID-19. CDR3 sequence (DNA): TGTGCCAGCAGCGCACCCCTAAATGAAAAACTGTTTTTT. Translation: CASSAPLNEKLFF.